The clone carrying this T cell receptor beta chain was recorded many times. V dropped 3 bases and J dropped 2; count of bases not matched to a gene: 4. CDR1 and CDR2 (germline): KGHDR, SFDVKD. The CDR3 covers 15 residues. These data come from a study of kidney transplant recipient with SARS-CoV-2 infection. MiXCR, run by TCRdb on the reads, gives a single entry per CDR3 protein. This sample has 250,000 or so distinct CDR3 sequences; 29% occur once, and the top ten carry about 7%. The V and J genes are TRBV24-1 and TRBJ1-2, with 8 bases fitting TRBD1. The sequence was obtained from a male patient aged 25 to 39 who had COVID-19 and was a kidney transplant recipient. The T cells may come from the graft donor. The sequencing here drew on a blood sample, taken at baseline and on day 111 from a kidney transplant recipient. CDR3 DNA sequence: TGTGCCACCAGTGATCCCCGGACAGGGAACTATGGCTACACCTTC. As protein: CATSDPRTGNYGYTF.